The 31 T cell receptor beta chains presented below share a single source sample, sequenced in a study of T cells in Graves' hyperthyroidism and ophthalmopathy. Regions amplified from RNA transcripts were the TCR beta CDR3 regions. When the TCR CDR3 underwent first-round RT-PCR, the HTBI primer set was used. TCRdb re-called the multiplex PCR reads with MiXCR, one entry per CDR3 protein. The data hold hundreds of thousands of distinct CDR3 sequences, with 13% observed a single time. Sequences were obtained from blood. The receptors stem from a woman between 18 and 29 years old with Graves' hyperthyroidism.

This clonotype was recorded at least ten times. The V gene is TRBV7-9, the J gene TRBJ2-7, with TRBD2 matching over 11 bases. Trimming took 5 bases from V and 7 from J; bases not matched to a gene: 13. The germline CDR1 and CDR2 sequences are SEHNR and FQNEAQ (reference sequence). The CDR3 consists of 16 residues. CDR3 amino acids: CASSRPETSGMGEQYF. The CDR3 DNA follows: TGTGCCAGCAGCCGACCTGAGACTAGCGGGATGGGGGAGCAGTACTTC. Using reference TRBV7-9 and TRBJ2-7 for the parts outside the CDR3, the full variable domain is DTGVSQNPRHKITKRGQNVTFRCDPISEHNRLYWYRQTLGQGPEFLTYFQNEAQLEKSRLLSDRFSAERPKGSFSTLEIQRTEQGDSAMYLCASSRPETSGMGEQYFGPGTRLTVT.

This clonotype was counted ten times or more. This chain uses TRBV12-5 with TRBJ2-5, with D perhaps being TRBD1 or TRBD2 (5 bases each). Trimming shortened V by 5 bases and J by 2 bases, and 15 bases separated the two germline ends. Germline CDR1 and CDR2: LGHNT and FRNRAP. The length of the CDR3 is 15 residues. The CDR3: CASGPGTYTQETQYF. The CDR3 nucleotides read TGTGCTAGTGGTCCCGGGACGTACACGCAAGAGACCCAGTACTTC.

This clonotype was counted ten times or more. V is TRBV20-1 and J is TRBJ1-4, with unresolved D. With 3 bases removed from V and 8 bases from J, the gap between germline ends came to 10 bases. Per germline, CDR1 DFQATT and CDR2 SNEGSKA (reference sequence). CDR3 length: 12 amino acids. The CDR3 is CSARVLDEKLFF. The CDR3 DNA reads TGCAGTGCTAGGGTGCTGGACGAAAAACTGTTTTTT.

This clonotype was counted many times. V gene TRBV2 combines with J gene TRBJ1-2; D is uncertain. Germline V lookup: CDR1 SNHLY, CDR2 FYNNEI. The CDR3 consists of 17 residues. The V end lost 0 bases, the J end lost 2 bases, and 16 bases lay between the germline ends. CDR3 nucleotide sequence: TGTGCCAGCAGTGAAGCCACGAACTTTGTGGGGAACTATGGCTACACCTTC. Protein: CASSEATNFVGNYGYTF.

There are a few counts of this clonotype. This chain joins TRBV6-1 and TRBJ2-1; the D gene could be TRBD1 or TRBD2 (5 bases each). This CDR3 contains 13 residues. Trimming cost V 5 bases and J 12 bases, with 17 bases left between them. From germline, CDR1 is MNHNS and CDR2 SASEGT. The CDR3 loop reads CASSSRNRDPQFF. CDR3 sequence (DNA): TGTGCCAGCAGTAGCAGAAACCGGGACCCGCAGTTCTTC.

This clonotype was counted many times. This chain joins TRBV5-1 and TRBJ2-7; 11 bases match TRBD2. After removal of 1 base from V and 2 bases from J, the junction contained 11 bases not matched to a gene. The CDR3 totals 18 residues. Per germline, CDR1 SGHRS and CDR2 YFSETQ. Here the CDR3 DNA reads TGCGCCAGCAGCTTGCTAGCGGGAGGCCCTGTTGGAACCTACGAGCAGTACTTC. Protein product: CASSLLAGGPVGTYEQYF.

This clonotype was counted at least ten times. The J gene is TRBJ1-5, the V gene TRBV6-2 or TRBV6-3; no definite D call. The CDR3 is 15 residues long. Germline CDR1 is MNHEY and CDR2 is SVGEGT. The V and J ends lost 6 bases and 4 bases respectively, with 16 bases between them. The CDR3 region is CASSHKRFWNQPQHF. CDR3 in DNA: TGTGCCAGCAGCCACAAGCGGTTCTGGAATCAGCCCCAGCATTTT.

This clonotype was observed many times. The J gene is TRBJ1-4, the V gene TRBV7-2, with 9 bases aligning to TRBD1. V shed 4 bases, J shed 8 bases, and the junction held 8 bases outside the gene matches. CDR3 size: 15 residues. CDR1 is SGHTA, CDR2 FQGNSA, per germline. The CDR3 region is CASSYYGTGYEKLFF. The CDR3 DNA sequence: TGTGCCAGCAGCTATTACGGGACAGGGTACGAAAAACTGTTTTTT. Together with reference TRBV7-2 and TRBJ1-4, the CDR3 gives the full variable domain: GAGVSQSPSNKVTEKGKDVELRCDPISGHTALYWYRQSLGQGLEFLIYFQGNSAPDKSGLPSDRFSAERTGGSVSTLTIQRTQQEDSAVYLCASSYYGTGYEKLFFGSGTQLSVL.

Many counts were recorded for this clonotype. This rearrangement joins TRBV5-1 to TRBJ2-1; 8 bases align to TRBD2. Germline V gene data show CDR1 as SGHRS and CDR2 as YFSETQ. V was pared by 0 bases and J by 7 bases, with 6 bases of the junction left unmatched. The CDR3 contains 15 residues. The CDR3 DNA follows: TGCGCCAGCAGCTTGGAAGCGGGAGTGGTTAATGAGCAGTTCTTC. This encodes CASSLEAGVVNEQFF.

V is TRBV10-1 and J is TRBJ1-6; 7 bases align to TRBD1. The J segment lost 9 bases and the V segment lost 3 bases, leaving 8 bases of the junction unmatched. Germline V gives CDR1 WNHNN, CDR2 SYGVQD (reference sequence). This CDR3 contains 15 residues. This CDR3 is CASSEQTGMGSPLHF. For the CDR3, the DNA is TGCGCCAGCAGTGAACAGACAGGGATGGGTTCACCCCTCCACTTT.

This clonotype was counted many times. The chain joins TRBV28 to TRBJ1-5; 8 nucleotides agree with TRBD1. The J segment lost 5 bases and the V segment lost 10 bases, leaving 7 bases of the junction unmatched. The CDR3 runs 13 residues. Germline CDR1 is MDHEN and CDR2 is SYDVKM. The CDR3 spells CATTTGVDQPQHF. CDR3 DNA: TGTGCCACCACGACAGGGGTGGATCAGCCCCAGCATTTT.

This clonotype was counted only a few times. The rearrangement uses TRBV29-1 and TRBJ2-1; 8 nucleotides align to TRBD2. The CDR3 consists of 14 residues. Germline trimming cut 7 bases from V and 9 bases from J; bases unmatched to any gene: 14. Per germline, CDR1 SQVTM and CDR2 ANQGSEA. This CDR3 is CSARGVGRASEQFF. Written as DNA, the CDR3 is TGCAGCGCCAGGGGAGTCGGGAGGGCCTCTGAGCAGTTCTTC.

This rearrangement joins TRBV25-1 to TRBJ2-7; 10 bases match TRBD2. The CDR3 is made up of 15 amino acids. In germline, CDR1 is MGHDK, CDR2 SYGVNS. The V segment lost 3 bases and the J segment 5 bases; nucleotides outside the gene matches: 7. CDR3 loop: CASSDFSGREHEQYF. The CDR3, as DNA: TGTGCCAGCAGTGATTTCAGCGGGAGGGAACACGAGCAGTACTTC.

The CDR3 protein is CASSEALTGTQAFF. For the CDR3, the DNA is TGTGCCAGCAGTGAAGCCCTAACCGGGACCCAAGCTTTCTTT. The chain uses TRBV6-1 and TRBJ1-1; tentative D call: TRBD1 (5 bases). Looked up from germline, CDR1 is MNHNS and CDR2 is SASEGT. This CDR3 spans 14 amino acids. Trimming shortened V by 0 bases and J by 9 bases, and 14 bases separated the two germline ends.

The genes are TRBV24-1 and TRBJ1-5; 8 bases are shared with TRBD1. The CDR3 is 12 residues long. CDR1 KGHDR and CDR2 SFDVKD come from the germline V gene. With V trimmed by 10 bases and J by 5 bases, 3 bases remained unmatched. CDR3 DNA: TGTGCCACTGACAGGGGCTATCAGCCCCAGCATTTT. This sequence encodes CATDRGYQPQHF.

This sequence joins TRBV7-2 and TRBJ1-1; TRBD1 matches 7 bases. Trimming cost V 5 bases and J 2 bases; bases outside gene matches: 5. The CDR3 has 14 residues. The germline V gene encodes CDR1 SGHTA and CDR2 FQGNSA. CDR3 sequence reads: CASSVDRENTEAFF. CDR3 DNA sequence: TGTGCCAGCAGCGTCGACAGGGAAAACACTGAAGCTTTCTTT.

The sample holds many counts of this clonotype. The chain combines TRBV2 with TRBJ2-3; D not resolved. Germline V gene lookup returns CDR1 SNHLY and CDR2 FYNNEI. V gave up 6 bases and J gave up 8 bases, with 15 bases separating them. The CDR3 loop spans 13 amino acids. CDR3 region: CASSVSGLGTQYF. CDR3 bases: TGTGCCAGCAGCGTGTCAGGTCTTGGTACGCAGTATTTT.

This clonotype was seen more than once but under ten times. The J gene is TRBJ2-1, the V gene TRBV4-3; no firm D call. Germline assignment: CDR1 LGHNA and CDR2 YSLEER. Trimming removed 0 bases from V and 0 bases from J, with 15 bases in between. This CDR3 has 18 residues. Written as DNA, the CDR3 is TGCGCCAGCAGCCAAGATGCAGTACCACAAAGCTCCTACAATGAGCAGTTCTTC. Residues: CASSQDAVPQSSYNEQFF.

This clonotype was detected only a few times. The rearrangement uses TRBV5-1 and TRBJ2-5, with TRBD2 identical over 9 bases. The CDR3 length is 16 residues. The germline V gene encodes CDR1 SGHRS and CDR2 YFSETQ. After removal of 1 base from V and 1 base from J, the junction contained 5 bases not matched to a gene. This CDR3 is CASSLMPSGVQETQYF. The CDR3 region has the DNA TGCGCCAGCAGCTTGATGCCTAGCGGGGTCCAAGAGACCCAGTACTTC.

The rearrangement links TRBV20-1 to TRBJ2-7; 8 positions match TRBD1. Per germline, CDR1 DFQATT and CDR2 SNEGSKA (reference sequence). The CDR3 extends over 13 amino acids. Losses at the gene ends were 3 bases for V and 6 bases for J; bases not matched to a gene: 7. The CDR3 protein is CSASTQGVFEQYF. The CDR3 coding sequence is TGCAGTGCTAGTACACAGGGGGTTTTCGAGCAGTACTTC.

The chain employs TRBV5-1 and TRBJ1-2, with D perhaps TRBD1 (6 bases). Trimming stripped 0 bases from V and 8 bases from J, with 20 bases between. This CDR3 is 16 amino acids long. In germline, CDR1 is SGHRS, CDR2 YFSETQ. CDR3 loop: CASSLGSGQPAGGYTF. CDR3 nucleotides: TGCGCCAGCAGCTTGGGTTCTGGACAGCCAGCGGGAGGCTACACCTTC.

The J gene is TRBJ1-3, the V gene TRBV7-9; D not certain. This CDR3 region has 14 residues. V lost 5 bases to trimming and J lost 0 bases, with 8 bases between them. Germline V gene lookup returns CDR1 SEHNR and CDR2 FQNEAQ (reference sequence). This CDR3 is CASSTVSSGNTIYF. CDR3 nucleotides: TGTGCCAGCAGCACCGTTAGCTCTGGAAACACCATATATTTT.

This clonotype showed up many times. V usage is TRBV6-1 and J usage is TRBJ2-1; 14 nucleotides match TRBD2. V dropped 5 bases and J dropped 6; count of bases not matched to a gene: 3. Germline V CDR1 and CDR2: MNHNS, SASEGT. CDR3 length: 15 amino acids. CDR3 coding DNA: TGTGCCAGCAGTACCGGGACTAGCGGGAGCAATGAGCAGTTCTTC. This gives the protein CASSTGTSGSNEQFF.

This clonotype was counted many times. This CDR3 reads CASSASGATQYF. CDR3 coding DNA: TGTGCCAGCAGCGCTAGCGGGGCTACGCAGTATTTT. The gene calls are TRBV9 and TRBJ2-3; TRBD2 matches at 9 bases. This CDR3 region has 12 residues. In germline, CDR1 is SGDLS, CDR2 YYNGEE. V shed 3 bases, J shed 8 bases, and the junction held 1 base outside the gene matches.

This clonotype has a count of ten or more. This sequence joins TRBV7-9 and TRBJ2-5; D is perhaps TRBD1 (6 bases). The CDR3 spans 14 residues. V lost 5 bases and J lost 5, with 15 bases in between. CDR1 and CDR2 from the germline V gene are SEHNR and FQNEAQ (reference sequence). The CDR3 nucleotides read TGTGCCAGCAGCCCAACAGGGCGCCCGGAGACCCAGTACTTC. Translation: CASSPTGRPETQYF.

This chain links TRBV9 with TRBJ2-3, with 8 bases lining up with TRBD2. In germline, CDR1 is SGDLS, CDR2 YYNGEE. The CDR3 is made up of 16 amino acids. V lost 3 bases to trimming and J lost 4 bases; unmatched junction nucleotides: 10. CDR3 coding DNA: TGTGCCAGCAGCGGCCCACCGGGACTAGTTTCAGATACGCAGTATTTT. Its protein product is CASSGPPGLVSDTQYF.

This clonotype came up many times. The J gene is TRBJ1-4, the V gene TRBV28; tentative D call: TRBD1 (6 bases). Germline V gene sequence: CDR1 MDHEN, CDR2 SYDVKM. Trimming cost V 7 bases and J 8 bases, with 17 bases left between them. This CDR3 has 14 amino acids. The CDR3 bases are TGTGCCAGCAACAGAGGGGGATTCGACGAAAAACTGTTTTTT. Protein sequence: CASNRGGFDEKLFF.

This clonotype appeared many times. V and J are TRBV20-1 and TRBJ2-3; 8 nucleotides match TRBD1. The V gene's germline CDR1 is DFQATT and CDR2 SNEGSKA (reference sequence). V dropped 4 bases and J dropped 3; count of bases not matched to a gene: 3. The CDR3 has 13 residues. CDR3 DNA sequence: TGCAGTGCTACAGGGGGCGCGACAGATACGCAGTATTTT. Its translation is CSATGGATDTQYF.

This sequence joins TRBV4-2 and TRBJ2-5, with TRBD2 matching over 8 bases. The J segment lost 1 base and the V segment lost 4 bases, leaving 5 bases of the junction unmatched. In germline, CDR1 is LGHNA, CDR2 YNFKEQ. CDR3 length equals 15 residues. CDR3 DNA: TGTGCCAGCAGCCGCACTAGCGGCCTCCAAGAGACCCAGTACTTC. Encoded protein: CASSRTSGLQETQYF.

In this sample, this clonotype turned up many times. CDR3 amino acids: CASSQTPLAGTQETQYF. CDR3 sequence (DNA): TGTGCCAGCTCACAAACCCCCCTAGCGGGTACCCAAGAGACCCAGTACTTC. V usage is TRBV18 and J usage is TRBJ2-5; 8 bases are a match to TRBD2. The germline V gene has CDR1 KGHSH and CDR2 LQKENI. With 4 bases clipped from V and 1 base from J, the junction kept 11 bases outside the gene matches. This CDR3 contains 17 residues.

This rearrangement joins TRBV7-3 to TRBJ2-7; D is uncertain. This CDR3 is built from 13 residues. Germline loops: CDR1 SGHTA, CDR2 FQGTGA. Trimming took 4 bases from V and 5 from J, leaving 12 bases between them. As DNA, the CDR3 is TGTGCCAGCAGCTCAATTGTGGGGAACGAGCAGTACTTC. Its protein is CASSSIVGNEQYF.